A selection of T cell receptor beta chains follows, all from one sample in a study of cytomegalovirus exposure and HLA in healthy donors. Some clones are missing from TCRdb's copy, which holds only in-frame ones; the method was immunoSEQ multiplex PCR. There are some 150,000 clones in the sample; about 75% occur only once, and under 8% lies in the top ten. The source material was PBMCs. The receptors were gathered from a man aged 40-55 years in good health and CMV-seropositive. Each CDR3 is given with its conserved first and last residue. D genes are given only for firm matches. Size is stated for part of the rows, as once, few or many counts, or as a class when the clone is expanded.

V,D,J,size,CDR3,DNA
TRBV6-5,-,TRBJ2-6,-,CASSSNSGGLTF,TGTGCCAGCAGCTCTAATTCCGGCGGCCTGACTTTC
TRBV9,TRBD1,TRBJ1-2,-,CASSVVDRGANGYTF,TGTGCCAGCAGCGTTGTGGACAGGGGGGCTAATGGCTACACCTTC
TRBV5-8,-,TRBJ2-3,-,CASSLGVTHKGDTQYF,TGTGCCAGCAGCTTGGGCGTGACACACAAGGGGGATACGCAGTATTTT
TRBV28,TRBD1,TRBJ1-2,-,CASFLGQAGGYTF,TGTGCCAGCTTCCTAGGACAGGCCGGGGGCTACACCTTC
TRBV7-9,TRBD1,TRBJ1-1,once,CASSSDATGGTEAFF,TGTGCCAGCAGCTCAGATGCCACAGGGGGGACTGAAGCTTTCTTT
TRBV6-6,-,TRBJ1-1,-,CASSLADRRAEAFF,TGTGCCAGCAGTCTTGCGGACAGAAGAGCTGAAGCTTTCTTT
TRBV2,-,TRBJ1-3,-,CASKSNREGGNTIYF,TGTGCCAGCAAATCAAACAGGGAGGGTGGAAACACCATATATTTT
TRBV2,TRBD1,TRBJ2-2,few,CASSDKRTGVTGELFF,TGTGCCAGCAGTGATAAGAGGACAGGGGTCACCGGGGAGCTGTTTTTT
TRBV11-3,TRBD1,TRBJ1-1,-,CASRDRGTGAEAFF,TGTGCCAGCAGGGACCGCGGGACAGGTGCCGAAGCTTTCTTT
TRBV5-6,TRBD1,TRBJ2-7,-,CASSFGQVEEQYF,TGTGCCAGCAGCTTCGGACAGGTCGAGGAGCAGTACTTC
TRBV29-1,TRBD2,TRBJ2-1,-,CSVASSGRGREQFF,TGCAGCGTGGCGTCTAGCGGGAGAGGCCGTGAGCAGTTCTTC